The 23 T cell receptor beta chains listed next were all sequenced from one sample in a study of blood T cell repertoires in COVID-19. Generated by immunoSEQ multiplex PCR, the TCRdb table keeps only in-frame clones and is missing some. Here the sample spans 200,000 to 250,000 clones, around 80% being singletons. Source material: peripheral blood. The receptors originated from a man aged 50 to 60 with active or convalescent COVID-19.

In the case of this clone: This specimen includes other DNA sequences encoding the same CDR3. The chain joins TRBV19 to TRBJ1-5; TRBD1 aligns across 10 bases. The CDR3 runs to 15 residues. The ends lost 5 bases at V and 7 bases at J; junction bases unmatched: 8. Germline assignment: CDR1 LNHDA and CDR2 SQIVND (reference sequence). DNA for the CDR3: TGTGCCAGTAGTTCCGGACAGGGGGTGGGGCAGCCCCAGCATTTT. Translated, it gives CASSSGQGVGQPQHF.

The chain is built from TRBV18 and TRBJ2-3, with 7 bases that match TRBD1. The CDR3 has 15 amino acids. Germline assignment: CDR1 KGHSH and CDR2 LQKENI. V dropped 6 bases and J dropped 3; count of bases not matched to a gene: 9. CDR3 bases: TGTGCCAGCTCCACCTCCAGGGGGTGGACAGATACGCAGTATTTT. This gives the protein CASSTSRGWTDTQYF.

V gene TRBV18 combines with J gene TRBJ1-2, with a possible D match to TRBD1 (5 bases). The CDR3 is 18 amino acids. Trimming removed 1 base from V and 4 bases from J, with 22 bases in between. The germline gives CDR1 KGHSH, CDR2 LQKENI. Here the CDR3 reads CASSPQQGRARGLYGYTF. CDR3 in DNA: TGTGCCAGCTCACCACAGCAGGGCCGAGCCCGAGGCCTCTATGGCTACACCTTC. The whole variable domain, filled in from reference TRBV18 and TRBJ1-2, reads NAGVMQNPRHLVRRRGQEARLRCSPMKGHSHVYWYRQLPEEGLKFMVYLQKENIIDESGMPKERFSAEFPKEGPSILRIQQVVRGDSAAYFCASSPQQGRARGLYGYTFGSGTRLTVV.

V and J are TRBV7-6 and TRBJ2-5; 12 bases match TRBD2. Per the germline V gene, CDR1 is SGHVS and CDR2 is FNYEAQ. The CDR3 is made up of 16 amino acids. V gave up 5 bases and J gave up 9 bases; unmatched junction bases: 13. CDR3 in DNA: TGTGCCAGCAGCGCGGGACTAGCGGGCGTGCCAAGGTCCCAGTACTTC. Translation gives CASSAGLAGVPRSQYF.

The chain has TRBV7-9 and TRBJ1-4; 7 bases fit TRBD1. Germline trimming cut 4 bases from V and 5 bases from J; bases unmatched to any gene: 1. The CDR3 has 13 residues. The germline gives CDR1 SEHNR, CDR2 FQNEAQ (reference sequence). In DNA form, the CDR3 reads TGTGCCAGCAGCTCGGGACAGAATGAAAAACTGTTTTTT. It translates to CASSSGQNEKLFF. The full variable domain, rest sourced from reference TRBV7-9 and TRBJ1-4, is DTGVSQNPRHKITKRGQNVTFRCDPISEHNRLYWYRQTLGQGPEFLTYFQNEAQLEKSRLLSDRFSAERPKGSFSTLEIQRTEQGDSAMYLCASSSGQNEKLFFGSGTQLSVL.

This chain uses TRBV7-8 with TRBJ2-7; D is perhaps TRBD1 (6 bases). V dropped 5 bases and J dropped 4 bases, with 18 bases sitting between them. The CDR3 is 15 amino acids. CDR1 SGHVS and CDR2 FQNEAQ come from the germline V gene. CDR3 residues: CASSRAGTPFYEQYF. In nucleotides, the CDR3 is TGTGCCAGCAGCAGGGCCGGGACACCTTTTTACGAGCAGTACTTC.

DNA for the CDR3: TGTGCCAGCAGCCACCTCACAGGGAGCTACGAGCAGTACTTC. Its protein is CASSHLTGSYEQYF. J is TRBJ2-7 and V is TRBV3-1 (or the pseudogene TRBV3-2); D might be TRBD1 (6 bases). This CDR3 comprises 14 residues. V lost 3 bases and J 3 bases, leaving 12 bases between the germline ends. Germline-derived CDR1 and CDR2 are LGHDT and YNNKEL (reference sequence).

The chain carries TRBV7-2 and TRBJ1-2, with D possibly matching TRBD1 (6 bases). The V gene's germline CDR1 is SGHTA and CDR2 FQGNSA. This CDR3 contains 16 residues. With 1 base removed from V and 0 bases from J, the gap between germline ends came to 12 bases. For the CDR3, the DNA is TGTGCCAGCAGCTTAGATGGGGGGGGCACTAACTATGGCTACACCTTC. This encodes CASSLDGGGTNYGYTF.

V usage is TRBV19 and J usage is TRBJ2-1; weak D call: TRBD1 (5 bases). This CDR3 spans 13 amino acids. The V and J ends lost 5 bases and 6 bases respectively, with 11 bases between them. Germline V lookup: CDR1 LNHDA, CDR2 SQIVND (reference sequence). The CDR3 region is CASSQGFVNEQFF. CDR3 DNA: TGTGCCAGTAGTCAGGGATTTGTCAATGAGCAGTTCTTC.

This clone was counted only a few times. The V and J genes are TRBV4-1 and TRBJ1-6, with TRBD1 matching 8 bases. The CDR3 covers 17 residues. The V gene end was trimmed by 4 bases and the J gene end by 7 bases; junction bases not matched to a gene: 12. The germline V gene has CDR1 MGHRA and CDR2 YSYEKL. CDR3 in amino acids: CASSLPRGQGLNSPLHF. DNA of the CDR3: TGCGCCAGCAGCCTCCCTCGCGGACAGGGACTCAATTCACCCCTCCACTTT.

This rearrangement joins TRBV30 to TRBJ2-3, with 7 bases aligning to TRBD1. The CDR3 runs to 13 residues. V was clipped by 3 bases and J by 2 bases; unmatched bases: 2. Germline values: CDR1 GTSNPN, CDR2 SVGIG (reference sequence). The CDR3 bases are TGTGCCTGGAGACAGGGGTCCACAGATACGCAGTATTTT. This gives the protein CAWRQGSTDTQYF.

The CDR3 loop is CASSLRQGTANEKLFF. CDR3 nucleotide sequence: TGTGCCAGCAGCCTCCGACAGGGAACAGCTAATGAAAAACTGTTTTTT. V usage is TRBV6-6 and J usage is TRBJ1-4, with 7 bases aligning to TRBD1. Per germline, CDR1 MNHNY and CDR2 SVGAGI (reference sequence). CDR3 size: 16 residues. Trimming took 6 bases from V and 3 from J; bases not matched to a gene: 10.

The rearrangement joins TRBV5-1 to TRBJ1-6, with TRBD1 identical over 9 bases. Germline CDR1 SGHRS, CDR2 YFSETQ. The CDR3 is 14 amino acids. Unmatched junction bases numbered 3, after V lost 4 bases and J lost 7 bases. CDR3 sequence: CASSEGTGNSPLHF. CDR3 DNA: TGCGCCAGCAGCGAGGGGACAGGGAATTCACCCCTCCACTTT.

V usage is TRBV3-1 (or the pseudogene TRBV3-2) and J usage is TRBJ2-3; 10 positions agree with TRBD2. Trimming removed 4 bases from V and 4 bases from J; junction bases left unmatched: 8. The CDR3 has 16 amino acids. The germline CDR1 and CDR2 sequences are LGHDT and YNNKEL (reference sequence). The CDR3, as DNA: TGTGCCAGCAGCCCTATAGCGGGGGGACGGGCAGATACGCAGTATTTT. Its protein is CASSPIAGGRADTQYF.

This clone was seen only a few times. The CDR3 loop reads CASSPGQGLSSGNTIYF. Here the CDR3 DNA reads TGCGCCAGCAGCCCAGGACAGGGACTGAGCTCTGGAAACACCATATATTTT. This sequence joins TRBV4-3 and TRBJ1-3, with 8 bases lining up with TRBD1. Germline CDR1 and CDR2: LGHNA and YSLEER. There are 17 residues in the CDR3. V lost 4 bases and J lost 0; bases outside the gene matches: 8.

The CDR3 DNA sequence: TGTGCCAGCAGTTCCGGAACAGGGGTAAAACGCGAGCAGTACTTC. Translation gives CASSSGTGVKREQYF. V usage is TRBV6-6 and J usage is TRBJ2-7, with 7 positions matching TRBD1. V dropped 4 bases and J dropped 6; count of bases not matched to a gene: 12. Germline CDR1 reads MNHNY; CDR2 reads SVGAGI (reference sequence). The CDR3 consists of 15 residues.

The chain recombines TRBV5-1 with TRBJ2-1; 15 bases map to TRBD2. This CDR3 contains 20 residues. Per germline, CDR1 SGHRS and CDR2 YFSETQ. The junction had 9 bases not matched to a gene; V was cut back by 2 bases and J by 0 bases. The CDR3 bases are TGCGCCAGCAGCTTCTTAGGACTAGCGGGAGGGCTGAGCTCCTACAATGAGCAGTTCTTC. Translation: CASSFLGLAGGLSSYNEQFF.

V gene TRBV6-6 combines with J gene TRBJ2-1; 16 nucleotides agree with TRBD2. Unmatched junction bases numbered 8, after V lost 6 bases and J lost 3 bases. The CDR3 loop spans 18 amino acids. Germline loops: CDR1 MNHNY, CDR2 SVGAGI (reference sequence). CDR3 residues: CASSRKGLAGGLYNEQFF. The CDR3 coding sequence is TGTGCCAGCAGCCGAAAGGGACTAGCGGGAGGGCTCTACAATGAGCAGTTCTTC.

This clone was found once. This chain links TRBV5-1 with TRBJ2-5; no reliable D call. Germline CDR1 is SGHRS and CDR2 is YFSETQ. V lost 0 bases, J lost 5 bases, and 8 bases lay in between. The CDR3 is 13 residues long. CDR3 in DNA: TGCGCCAGCAGCTTGGAACTCCTCGAGACCCAGTACTTC. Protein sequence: CASSLELLETQYF.

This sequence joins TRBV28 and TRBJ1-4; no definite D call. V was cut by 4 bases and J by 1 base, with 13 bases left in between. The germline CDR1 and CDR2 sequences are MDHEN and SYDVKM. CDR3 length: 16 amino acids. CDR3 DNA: TGTGCCAGCAGTTCTCCCTTCCACGGAACTAATGAAAAACTGTTTTTT. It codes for CASSSPFHGTNEKLFF.

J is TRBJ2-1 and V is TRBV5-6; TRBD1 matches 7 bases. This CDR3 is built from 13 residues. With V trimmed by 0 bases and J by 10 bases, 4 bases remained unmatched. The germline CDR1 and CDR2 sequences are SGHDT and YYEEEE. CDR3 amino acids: CASSLGTGREQFF. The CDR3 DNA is TGTGCCAGCAGCTTGGGGACAGGTAGGGAGCAGTTCTTC.

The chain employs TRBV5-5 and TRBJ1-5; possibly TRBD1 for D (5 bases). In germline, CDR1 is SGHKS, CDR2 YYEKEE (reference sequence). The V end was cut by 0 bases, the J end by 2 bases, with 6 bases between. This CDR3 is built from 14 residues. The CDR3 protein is CASSLETGNQPQHF. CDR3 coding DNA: TGTGCCAGCAGCTTGGAGACAGGCAATCAGCCCCAGCATTTT.

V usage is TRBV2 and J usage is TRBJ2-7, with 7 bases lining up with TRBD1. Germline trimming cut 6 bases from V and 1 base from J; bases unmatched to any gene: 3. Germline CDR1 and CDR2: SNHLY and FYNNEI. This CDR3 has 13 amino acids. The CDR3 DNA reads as TGTGCCAGCAGACAGGGGCGGTCCTACGAGCAGTACTTC. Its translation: CASRQGRSYEQYF.